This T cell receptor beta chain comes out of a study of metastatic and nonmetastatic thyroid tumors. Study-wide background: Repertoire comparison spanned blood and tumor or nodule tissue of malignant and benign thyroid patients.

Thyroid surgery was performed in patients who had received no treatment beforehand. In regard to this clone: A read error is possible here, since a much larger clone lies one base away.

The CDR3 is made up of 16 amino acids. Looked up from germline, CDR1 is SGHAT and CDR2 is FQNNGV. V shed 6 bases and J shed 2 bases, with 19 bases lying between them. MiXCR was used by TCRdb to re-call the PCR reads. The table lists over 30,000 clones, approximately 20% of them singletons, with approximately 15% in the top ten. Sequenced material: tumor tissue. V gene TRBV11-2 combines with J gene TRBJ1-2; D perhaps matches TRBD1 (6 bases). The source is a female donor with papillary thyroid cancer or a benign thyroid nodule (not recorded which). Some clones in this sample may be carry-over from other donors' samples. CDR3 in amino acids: CASSQGTTSANYGYTF. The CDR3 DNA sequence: TGTGCCAGCAGTCAGGGGACCACATCGGCCAACTATGGCTACACCTTC.